These T cell receptor beta chains were read from a single sample in a study of regulatory T cells in long-lasting Graves disease. TCRdb independently ran MiXCR on the multiplex PCR reads; one entry per CDR3 protein. The sample has about 440,000 distinct CDR3 sequences, around 15% seen once. These same records also appear under a second study, on T cells in Graves' hyperthyroidism and ophthalmopathy.

The sequenced sample was peripheral blood mononuclear cells (PBMCs), obtained at new diagnosis, from a patient treated with antithyroid drugs. These receptors all stem from a young woman with Graves disease. Both conserved end residues are part of each CDR3. D genes are given only for firm matches. Rows may omit the clone size; those that give it use once, few, many or a size class.

d_call	cdr3_length	v_call	clone_size	j_call	cdr3_nt	cdr3_aa
TRBD2	15	TRBV20-1	-	TRBJ2-5	TGCAGTGCTAGGGGGACTAGCGGGTCGCAAGAGACCCAGTACTTC	CSARGTSGSQETQYF
TRBD2	15	TRBV7-3	-	TRBJ2-1	TGTGCCAGCAGCCCCGGCGGGGGGCCCAACAATGAGCAGTTCTTC	CASSPGGGPNNEQFF
TRBD2	15	TRBV7-3	many	TRBJ2-3	TGTGCCAGCAGCTCTCACGGGAGGGACACAGATACGCAGTATTTT	CASSSHGRDTDTQYF
TRBD2	16	TRBV12-3/TRBV12-4	many	TRBJ2-7	TGTGCCAGCAGTTTTGGCAGCGGGAGGGCCGTCAGGGAGCAGTACTTC	CASSFGSGRAVREQYF
-	15	TRBV5-5	many	TRBJ2-2	TGTGCCAGCAGCTTGGACCCGGTGAACACCGGGGAGCTGTTTTTT	CASSLDPVNTGELFF
TRBD2	15	TRBV6-2/TRBV6-3	-	TRBJ2-1	TGTGCCAGCAGTTACTTGCGGGAGTGGAACAATGAGCGGTTCTTC	CASSYLREWNNERFF
-	16	TRBV27	many	TRBJ2-1	TGTGCCAGCAGTCCCTCCCCGGGGAGCTCCTACAATGAGCAGTTCTTC	CASSPSPGSSYNEQFF
-	14	TRBV27	-	TRBJ1-1	TGTGCCAGCAGTTTAGGGGACACATACACTGAAGCTTTCTTT	CASSLGDTYTEAFF
TRBD2	22	TRBV7-7	few	TRBJ2-5	TGTGCTAGCAGCTTAGGAGTAGGGGCGGCTAGCGGGAGACTTGGGCTAAAAGAGACCCAGTACTTC	CASSLGVGAASGRLGLKETQYF
-	14	TRBV12-3/TRBV12-4	many	TRBJ2-1	TGTGCCAGCAGTTTGGGGCAGTCCTACAATGAGCAGTTCTTC	CASSLGQSYNEQFF
TRBD2	16	TRBV3-1	many	TRBJ2-1	TGTGCCAGCAGCTCGACGACTAGCGGGATCCCTAATGAGCAGTTCTTC	CASSSTTSGIPNEQFF
-	16	TRBV9	-	TRBJ2-2	TGTGCCAGCAGCGTATTTGGGGGAGCGAACACCGGGGAGCTGTTTTTT	CASSVFGGANTGELFF
-	17	TRBV27	few	TRBJ1-1	TGTGCCAGCAGTTTAAAGCGGGGAGGACCGAAGATGGCTGAAGCTTTCTTT	CASSLKRGGPKMAEAFF
TRBD2	16	TRBV20-1	few	TRBJ2-7	TGCAGTGCTAGAGTTAGTGGCGGGAGTTCTATTTACGAGCAGTACTTC	CSARVSGGSSIYEQYF
-	14	TRBV7-9	many	TRBJ2-7	TGTGCCAGCAGCTTAGAGGGGGGCGGCTACGAGCAGTACTTC	CASSLEGGGYEQYF
TRBD1	15	TRBV3-1	-	TRBJ2-7	TGTGCCAGCAGCATTCGGACAGGTAGCTCCTACGAGCAGTACTTC	CASSIRTGSSYEQYF
-	13	TRBV20-1	few	TRBJ1-2	TGCAGGCTGGAGCCAGAAAGAGACTATGGCTACACCTTC	CRLEPERDYGYTF
TRBD2	17	TRBV28	-	TRBJ2-7	TGTGCCAGCAGTTTATTTGTGACTAGCGGGAGTAGCTACGAGCAGTACTTC	CASSLFVTSGSSYEQYF
-	15	TRBV11-2	-	TRBJ2-2	TGTGCCAGCAGCTTTAACGGGAGAGGTACCGGGGAGCTGTTTTTT	CASSFNGRGTGELFF
-	12	TRBV2	many	TRBJ2-3	TGTGCCAGCATCGGCGGAGCAGATACGCAGTATTTT	CASIGGADTQYF
-	13	TRBV27	many	TRBJ1-1	TGTGCCAGCAGTTTCCCCGGACAGCCAGAAGCTTTCTTT	CASSFPGQPEAFF
-	15	TRBV28	many	TRBJ2-5	TGTGCCAGCAGCCCTCAGGGGCGGATACAAGAGACCCAGTACTTC	CASSPQGRIQETQYF
-	14	TRBV6-5	many	TRBJ1-1	TGTGCCAGCAGTTACAAGGGACGGAACACTGAAGCTTTCTTT	CASSYKGRNTEAFF
-	14	TRBV7-2	many	TRBJ2-1	TGTGCCAGCAGCCCCCCAGCCGGCTACAATGAGCAGTTCTTC	CASSPPAGYNEQFF
-	13	TRBV19	many	TRBJ2-1	TGTGCCAGTCGGGGCAGGGTTGGATCTGAGCAGTTCTTC	CASRGRVGSEQFF
-	12	TRBV20-1	many	TRBJ1-2	TGCAGTGCTAGAGGGACAGACGATGGCTACACCTTC	CSARGTDDGYTF
TRBD1	14	TRBV12-3/TRBV12-4	many	TRBJ2-5	TGTGCCAGCAGACCCGGGACAGGGGTAGAGACCCAGTACTTC	CASRPGTGVETQYF
-	11	TRBV6-1	many	TRBJ1-1	TGTGCCAGCAGTGAAAACTGGGAAGCTTTCTTT	CASSENWEAFF
-	16	TRBV29-1	few	TRBJ1-3	TGCAGCGTTGAAGATCTTAGAGGTATAACTGGAAACACCATATATTTT	CSVEDLRGITGNTIYF
-	16	TRBV6-5	few	TRBJ1-2	TGTGCCAGCAGTTACGGGCGGGCCGGGGCTAACTATGGCTACACCTTC	CASSYGRAGANYGYTF
TRBD1	14	TRBV28	many	TRBJ1-2	TGTGCCAGCAGAGATAACGGACAGGGGACTCGCTACACCTTC	CASRDNGQGTRYTF
TRBD1	14	TRBV27	-	TRBJ1-4	TGTGCCAGCAGTTGGACAGGGGTAAATGAAAAACTGTTTTTT	CASSWTGVNEKLFF
-	20	TRBV4-3	few	TRBJ2-3	TGCGCCAGCAGCCAAGAAGGCCCCCGACAGATTACTCAACACACAGATACGCAGTATTTT	CASSQEGPRQITQHTDTQYF
-	15	TRBV15	few	TRBJ1-5	TGTGCCACCAGCACGGACAGCGCACCCGATCAGCCCCAGCATTTT	CATSTDSAPDQPQHF
-	12	TRBV20-1	few	TRBJ1-1	TGCAGTGTCCAGTTTGGGACGGTTGAAGCTTTCTTT	CSVQFGTVEAFF
TRBD2	15	TRBV11-2	few	TRBJ2-5	TGTGCCAGCAGCCAATTAGCGGGAGTGTTTGAGACCCAGTACTTC	CASSQLAGVFETQYF
-	14	TRBV15	few	TRBJ1-1	TGTGCCACCAGCAAAGAAATAGGGCAGCCTGAAGCTTTCTTT	CATSKEIGQPEAFF
-	14	TRBV5-4	-	TRBJ1-2	TGTGCCAGCAGCCCCCCGAGACAGGAGTTGAGCTACACCTTC	CASSPPRQELSYTF
TRBD2	17	TRBV20-1	-	TRBJ2-3	TGCAGTGCTGACAACGCGGCTAGCGGGAGAGGAGCAGATACGCAGTATTTT	CSADNAASGRGADTQYF
-	15	TRBV11-2	many	TRBJ2-7	TGTGCCAGCAGCTTGGTACCCGGTGTGAGGAGCGAGCAGTACTTC	CASSLVPGVRSEQYF
-	15	TRBV5-1	many	TRBJ2-1	TGCGCCAGCAGCTTGGAAGGGGATGTCTACAATGAGCAGTTCTTC	CASSLEGDVYNEQFF
TRBD2	16	TRBV7-2	few	TRBJ2-1	TGTGCCAGCAGCTATCGTGTTAGCGGGAGTCACAATGAGCAGTTCTTC	CASSYRVSGSHNEQFF
TRBD1	16	TRBV20-1	many	TRBJ2-4	TGCAGTGCTAGAGATCAGGGGGCGTCGGCCAAAAACATTCAGTACTTC	CSARDQGASAKNIQYF
-	14	TRBV5-1	-	TRBJ1-2	TGCGCCAGCAGCCTGGACCTTGCTAACTATGGCTACACCTTC	CASSLDLANYGYTF
TRBD1	15	TRBV13	-	TRBJ2-7	TGTGCCAGCAGCGTCCGGGACAGGGGGTCCTACGAGCAGTACTTC	CASSVRDRGSYEQYF
-	13	TRBV12-3/TRBV12-4	many	TRBJ1-1	TGTGCCAGCAGATCTCGGGGTAACACTGAAGCTTTCTTT	CASRSRGNTEAFF
TRBD1	15	TRBV4-3	-	TRBJ2-2	TGCGCCAGCAGCCAAGGGGACAGATTTACCGGGGAGCTGTTTTTT	CASSQGDRFTGELFF
TRBD1	12	TRBV2	many	TRBJ1-6	TGTGCCAGCCGGGACAGTAATTCACCCCTCCACTTT	CASRDSNSPLHF
-	16	TRBV20-1	many	TRBJ2-1	TGCAGTGCGATGATCTTGAGCGGGTTACACTACAATGAGCAGTTCTTC	CSAMILSGLHYNEQFF
-	13	TRBV2	many	TRBJ2-1	TGTGCCAGCAGTGAAGACTCCTACAATGAGCAGTTCTTC	CASSEDSYNEQFF
TRBD1	15	TRBV28	many	TRBJ1-1	TGTGCCAGCCCGCCGGGGGACAGCATGAACACTGAAGCTTTCTTT	CASPPGDSMNTEAFF
TRBD1	13	TRBV7-9	many	TRBJ1-2	TGTGCCAGCAGCCCAGGACAGGGGAGCGGCTACACCTTC	CASSPGQGSGYTF
-	14	TRBV5-1	many	TRBJ2-1	TGCGCCAGCTCAGGTGGGAGCTCCTACAATGAGCAGTTCTTC	CASSGGSSYNEQFF
-	12	TRBV29-1	few	TRBJ2-6	TGCAGCGTTGAAGCCGGGGCCAACGTCCTGACTTTC	CSVEAGANVLTF